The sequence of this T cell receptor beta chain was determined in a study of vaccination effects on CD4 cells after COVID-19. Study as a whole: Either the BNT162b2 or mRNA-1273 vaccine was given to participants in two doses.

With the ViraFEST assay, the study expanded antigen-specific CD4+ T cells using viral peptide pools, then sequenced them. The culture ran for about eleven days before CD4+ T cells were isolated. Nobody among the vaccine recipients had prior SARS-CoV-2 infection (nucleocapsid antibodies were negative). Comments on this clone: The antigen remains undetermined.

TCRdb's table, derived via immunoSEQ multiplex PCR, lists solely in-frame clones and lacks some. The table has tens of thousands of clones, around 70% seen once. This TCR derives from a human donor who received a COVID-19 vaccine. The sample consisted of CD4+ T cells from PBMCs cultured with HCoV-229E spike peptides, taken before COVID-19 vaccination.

The CDR3 DNA reads TGCGCCAGCAGTGATTCCAGCGGCGAATTCCCCGGTGAGCAGTTCTTC. Its translation: CASSDSSGEFPGEQFF. The rearrangement uses TRBV10-2 and TRBJ2-1, with D maybe TRBD2 (5 bases). The CDR3 is made up of 16 amino acids. CDR1 WSHSY and CDR2 SAAADI come from the germline V gene. With 3 bases removed from V and 9 bases from J, the gap between germline ends came to 21 bases.